These 18 T cell receptor beta chains were all obtained from the same sample, sequenced in a study of blood T cell repertoires in COVID-19. Data came from immunoSEQ multiplex PCR; TCRdb stores just in-frame clones and leaves some out. The data contain about 190,000 clones, less than 80% of them singletons. The source material was peripheral blood. These receptors originate from a man aged 45-60 years who had recovered from COVID-19.

This clone was seen a handful of times. The chain uses TRBV10-1 and TRBJ2-1; TRBD2 matches at 8 bases. V shed 5 bases, J shed 7 bases, and the junction held 10 bases outside the gene matches. The germline V gene has CDR1 WNHNN and CDR2 SYGVQD (reference sequence). CDR3 length: 15 residues. The CDR3 DNA is TGCGCCAGCAGTCCCGGGAGCGGGAGTTGGAATGAGCAGTTCTTC. The encoded protein is CASSPGSGSWNEQFF.

The CDR3: CASSPGTGGEKLFF. In DNA, the CDR3 is TGTGCCAGCAGCCCCGGGACAGGGGGTGAAAAACTGTTTTTT. J is TRBJ1-4 and V is TRBV7-7; TRBD1 aligns across 11 bases. The CDR3 covers 14 residues. Trimming removed 5 bases from V and 7 bases from J; junction bases left unmatched: 3. CDR1 and CDR2 from the germline V gene are SSHAT and FNYEAQ (reference sequence).

Only a few counts were recorded for this clone. This sample includes further DNA sequences coding for the same CDR3. This chain uses TRBV6-4 with TRBJ1-1; 8 bases align to TRBD1. The V segment lost 6 bases and the J segment 1 base; nucleotides outside the gene matches: 4. Germline-derived CDR1 and CDR2 are MRHNA and SNTAGT. The CDR3 is 14 amino acids. The CDR3: CASRRDRQNTEAFF. Here the CDR3 DNA reads TGTGCCAGCAGACGGGACAGGCAGAACACTGAAGCTTTCTTT.

J is TRBJ2-5 and V is TRBV6-5; D is unclear. The V and J ends lost 0 bases and 7 bases respectively, with 15 bases between them. Germline V lookup: CDR1 MNHEY, CDR2 SVGAGI. The CDR3 contains 15 residues. CDR3 sequence: CASSYSQAGIGTQYF. The CDR3 DNA follows: TGTGCCAGCAGTTACTCCCAGGCTGGTATCGGGACCCAGTACTTC.

The rearrangement joins TRBV9 to TRBJ1-1; 8 positions agree with TRBD1. Germline V lookup: CDR1 SGDLS, CDR2 YYNGEE. The J segment lost 3 bases and the V segment lost 4 bases, leaving 17 bases of the junction unmatched. The CDR3 spans 18 residues. CDR3 in amino acids: CASSRRPPSGTGYTEAFF. For the CDR3, the DNA is TGTGCCAGCAGCCGACGCCCCCCTTCAGGGACAGGCTACACTGAAGCTTTCTTT.

This clone occurred a few times. The chain combines TRBV11-3 with TRBJ2-7; 7 nucleotides line up with TRBD2. The germline gives CDR1 SGHNT, CDR2 YENEEA. This CDR3 has 13 residues. The V segment lost 0 bases and the J segment 6 bases; nucleotides outside the gene matches: 2. The CDR3: CASSLDPSGEQYF. The DNA of the CDR3 is TGTGCCAGCAGCTTAGATCCTAGCGGCGAGCAGTACTTC.

This clone has a handful of counts. The chain recombines TRBV7-8 with TRBJ2-3; D ambiguous. V was pared by 1 base and J by 0 bases, with 5 bases between. Germline assignment: CDR1 SGHVS and CDR2 FQNEAQ. The CDR3 is made up of 14 amino acids. CDR3 nucleotides: TGTGCCAGCAGCTTAGACAGCAGCACAGATACGCAGTATTTT. Translating it yields CASSLDSSTDTQYF.

With respect to this clone: Other DNA sequences of this sample code for an identical CDR3. This chain joins TRBV19 and TRBJ2-7, with TRBD2 matching 11 bases. This CDR3 comprises 13 residues. The J segment lost 7 bases and the V segment lost 5 bases, leaving 4 bases of the junction unmatched. In germline, CDR1 is LNHDA, CDR2 SQIVND (reference sequence). CDR3 residues: CASSPRLAGEQYF. The DNA of the CDR3 is TGTGCCAGTAGTCCCCGACTAGCGGGAGAGCAGTACTTC.

The table lists this clone with a few counts. The chain has TRBV14 and TRBJ2-7, with D perhaps matching TRBD1 (6 bases). V shed 4 bases and J shed 6 bases, with 16 bases lying between them. CDR3 length: 14 residues. CDR1 and CDR2 from the germline V gene are SGHDN and FVKESK. The CDR3 loop reads CASSLTDPRGEQYF. CDR3 bases: TGTGCCAGCAGCCTGACAGATCCCAGGGGCGAGCAGTACTTC.

This chain joins TRBV6-1 and TRBJ1-3; a possible D gene is TRBD1 (5 bases). CDR3 size: 13 residues. The germline gives CDR1 MNHNS, CDR2 SASEGT. Trimming cost V 3 bases and J 9 bases, with 12 bases left between them. CDR3 in DNA: TGTGCCAGCAGTGATCGACAGTCGGTCACCATATATTTT. Its protein product is CASSDRQSVTIYF.

This clone was observed at least ten times. The CDR3 loop reads CASSYAGEPSYEQYF. For the CDR3, the DNA is TGTGCCAGCAGCTACGCGGGTGAACCCTCCTACGAGCAGTACTTC. The chain joins TRBV7-9 to TRBJ2-7, with D possibly matching TRBD2 (5 bases). The V gene lost 4 bases and the J gene lost 0 bases, with 13 bases spanning the gap. The CDR3 contains 15 residues. CDR1 is SEHNR, CDR2 FQNEAQ, per germline (reference sequence).

This sequence joins TRBV6-1 and TRBJ1-1; TRBD1 matches at 8 bases. Germline assignment: CDR1 MNHNS and CDR2 SASEGT. The CDR3 consists of 12 residues. Trimming at V came to 3 bases and at J to 8 bases, leaving 2 bases not matched to a gene. As DNA, the CDR3 is TGTGCCAGCAGTGACCGGGACAGGGAAGCTTTCTTT. Its translation: CASSDRDREAFF.

The V and J genes are TRBV27 and TRBJ2-7; 7 bases are a match to TRBD2. With V trimmed by 3 bases and J by 3 bases, 11 bases remained unmatched. Germline-derived CDR1 and CDR2 are MNHEY and SMNVEV (reference sequence). The CDR3 runs to 16 residues. CDR3: CASSFLATSFYYEQYF. For the CDR3, the DNA is TGTGCCAGCAGTTTTTTAGCGACTAGCTTCTACTACGAGCAGTACTTC.

The rearrangement uses TRBV2 and TRBJ2-7, with TRBD2 matching over 14 bases. This CDR3 comprises 15 residues. Germline V gene sequence: CDR1 SNHLY, CDR2 FYNNEI. Trimming took 7 bases from V and 5 from J; bases not matched to a gene: 7. The CDR3 here is CASIGTSGSLHEQYF. The CDR3, as DNA: TGTGCCAGCATCGGGACTAGCGGGAGTTTGCACGAGCAGTACTTC.

This clone was picked up a small number of times. J is TRBJ2-1 and V is TRBV5-1; perhaps TRBD2 as D (6 bases). Germline V gene sequence: CDR1 SGHRS, CDR2 YFSETQ. With 0 bases removed from V and 8 bases from J, the gap between germline ends came to 15 bases. The CDR3 loop spans 15 amino acids. CDR3 nucleotide sequence: TGCGCCAGCAGCTTGGACGTCGGGAGCATGGATGAGCAGTTCTTC. Amino acids: CASSLDVGSMDEQFF.

This clone came up a few times. This rearrangement joins TRBV4-1 to TRBJ2-6; D gene uncertain. The germline V gene has CDR1 MGHRA and CDR2 YSYEKL. V was shortened by 3 bases and J by 1 base, with 10 bases between the two germline ends. The CDR3 covers 16 residues. Written as DNA, the CDR3 is TGCGCCAGCAGCCATTTTACAGTGTCTGGGGCCAACGTCCTGACTTTC. As protein: CASSHFTVSGANVLTF.

The rearrangement joins TRBV24-1 to TRBJ2-5; TRBD1 matches 7 bases. Germline V CDR1 and CDR2: KGHDR, SFDVKD. CDR3 size: 16 residues. The J segment lost 4 bases and the V segment lost 3 bases, leaving 10 bases of the junction unmatched. CDR3 coding DNA: TGTGCCACCAGTGATGCAACAGGGGATGTTGGAGAGACCCAGTACTTC. Encoded protein: CATSDATGDVGETQYF.

The chain uses TRBV7-2 and TRBJ2-7; D is possibly TRBD1 (5 bases). Germline-derived CDR1 and CDR2 are SGHTA and FQGNSA. The V end lost 6 bases, the J end lost 1 base, and 16 bases lay between the germline ends. The CDR3 covers 15 residues. As DNA, the CDR3 is TGTGCCAGCAGAGATCAAGGGGTTGGATCCTACGAGCAGTACTTC. Residues: CASRDQGVGSYEQYF.